The clone carrying this T cell receptor (beta chain) was picked up a small number of times. This record comes from a study of blood T cell repertoires in COVID-19. Study context: The United States, Italy and Spain were the sources of the acute and convalescent COVID-19 samples.

Per the original methods: Reference gene primers were amplified, and this amplification served to estimate nucleated cell counts. Profiling relied on immunoSEQ multiplex PCR, and the TCRdb table lists in-frame clones only, not all of them. The DNA was the basis for D and trimming; V, J and clone size are from that table. The repertoire has tens of thousands of clones, around 83% of them found once; the top ten carry around 4%. The origin of this receptor is a middle-aged man with acute or convalescent COVID-19. Sequenced sample: peripheral blood.

In DNA form, the CDR3 reads TGTGCCAGCAGCTTAGTTCTGGGACTGTACCAAGAGACCCAGTACTTC. Its protein product is CASSLVLGLYQETQYF. V and J are TRBV7-9 and TRBJ2-5, with a tentative D call TRBD2 (6 bases). The germline V gene has CDR1 SEHNR and CDR2 FQNEAQ (reference sequence). V lost 1 base, J lost 0 bases, and 12 bases lay in between. CDR3 length: 16 amino acids.